These 22 T cell receptor beta chains were all obtained from the same sample, sequenced in a study of blood T cell repertoires in COVID-19. Clones were sequenced by immunoSEQ multiplex PCR, and TCRdb holds only the in-frame ones, with some missing. This sample has 65,000 to 90,000 clones; about 91% occur once, and the top ten carry 6.5% to 8.5%. Material: peripheral blood. Every receptor here comes from a woman of 80 years or more with acute or convalescent COVID-19.

The gene calls are TRBV10-3 and TRBJ2-3; 13 bases line up with TRBD2. Trimming took 6 bases from V and 5 from J; bases not matched to a gene: 8. CDR1 ENHRY and CDR2 SYGVKD come from the germline V gene. CDR3 length: 16 amino acids. CDR3 residues: CAIRGGLAGEQDTQYF. The CDR3 region has the DNA TGTGCCATCAGGGGTGGACTAGCGGGAGAGCAAGATACGCAGTATTTT.

The chain combines TRBV7-6 with TRBJ1-1; 9 bases map to TRBD1. V lost 3 bases and J lost 2; bases outside the gene matches: 4. From germline, CDR1 is SGHVS and CDR2 FNYEAQ. The CDR3 spans 15 residues. Here the CDR3 DNA reads TGTGCCAGCAGCTTGGGGACAGGGCCTAACACTGAAGCTTTCTTT. Translation: CASSLGTGPNTEAFF.

V gene TRBV29-1 combines with J gene TRBJ1-1; the D gene is possibly TRBD1 (6 bases). Germline loops: CDR1 SQVTM, CDR2 ANQGSEA. The length of the CDR3 is 13 residues. V lost 8 bases and J 5 bases, leaving 18 bases between the germline ends. The CDR3 loop reads CSSLGGARTEAFF. The CDR3 nucleotides read TGCAGCTCCCTAGGGGGGGCGAGGACTGAAGCTTTCTTT.

V gene TRBV6-4 combines with J gene TRBJ2-2, with 7 bases aligning to TRBD2. The CDR3 length is 17 residues. With V trimmed by 6 bases and J by 2 bases, 12 bases remained unmatched. Germline CDR1 MRHNA, CDR2 SNTAGT. CDR3 protein: CASSPTRSSGNTGELFF. The DNA for the CDR3 is TGTGCCAGCAGCCCAACTAGGTCTAGCGGAAACACCGGGGAGCTGTTTTTT.

J is TRBJ2-2 and V is TRBV4-3; 9 bases line up with TRBD2. The junction had 11 bases not matched to a gene; V was cut back by 1 base and J by 5 bases. The germline CDR1 and CDR2 sequences are LGHNA and YSLEER. The CDR3 covers 18 residues. The CDR3 DNA reads as TGCGCCAGCAGCCAAGGCCTAGCGGGGTCTTTTGGAACCGGGGAGCTGTTTTTT. Translating gives CASSQGLAGSFGTGELFF.

The chain combines TRBV5-6 with TRBJ2-7; 9 nucleotides match TRBD1. Germline V gene lookup returns CDR1 SGHDT and CDR2 YYEEEE. This CDR3 is 18 amino acids long. V was pared by 0 bases and J by 1 base, with 11 bases of the junction left unmatched. CDR3 in DNA: TGTGCCAGCAGCTTGGATCGTAGTGGGACAGGGCTTTCCTACGAGCAGTACTTC. The encoded protein is CASSLDRSGTGLSYEQYF.

DNA of the CDR3: TGTGCCAGCAGCTTACAAGGCCCCGGGAGCTTGGGGACCCAGTACTTC. This translates into CASSLQGPGSLGTQYF. This chain joins TRBV11-2 and TRBJ2-5; TRBD2 might be the D (6 bases). Germline V lookup: CDR1 SGHAT, CDR2 FQNNGV. The CDR3 length is 16 residues. V was pared by 2 bases and J by 7 bases, with 20 bases between.

This clone was picked up one time. The chain employs TRBV2 and TRBJ2-5; tentative D call: TRBD2 (6 bases). Trimming removed 8 bases at V and 5 bases at J, with 12 bases between. This CDR3 has 12 residues. Germline CDR1 is SNHLY and CDR2 is FYNNEI. For the CDR3, the DNA is TGTGCCAGCGGCGGGGCCCGGGAGACCCAGTACTTC. This sequence encodes CASGGARETQYF.

In DNA form, the CDR3 reads TGTGCCAGTAGTATAGGCCCTTGGGACAGTTACAATGAGCAGTTCTTC. It translates to CASSIGPWDSYNEQFF. This rearrangement joins TRBV19 to TRBJ2-1; 7 bases align to TRBD1. Per the germline V gene, CDR1 is LNHDA and CDR2 is SQIVND (reference sequence). The CDR3 contains 16 residues. With 1 base clipped from V and 4 bases from J, the junction kept 7 bases outside the gene matches.

The gene calls are TRBV19 and TRBJ2-1; a weak D match, TRBD1 (6 bases). This CDR3 contains 11 residues. V was clipped by 8 bases and J by 12 bases, with 14 bases between them. Looked up from germline, CDR1 is LNHDA and CDR2 is SQIVND (reference sequence). Written as DNA, the CDR3 is TGTGCCAGTGAGAATCGGGACATGCAGTTCTTC. It codes for CASENRDMQFF.

V usage is TRBV11-2 and J usage is TRBJ1-1, with no clear D. This CDR3 is built from 13 residues. The germline gives CDR1 SGHAT, CDR2 FQNNGV. Trimming pared 5 bases from V and 11 bases from J, leaving 18 bases between. In DNA form, the CDR3 reads TGTGCCAGCAGCCGGAGAGCTACTTTTCCCGCTTTCTTT. It encodes CASSRRATFPAFF.

The chain links TRBV2 to TRBJ1-3; the D is unclear. This CDR3 contains 14 residues. Per germline, CDR1 SNHLY and CDR2 FYNNEI. Trimming removed 4 bases from V and 1 base from J, with 8 bases in between. The CDR3 nucleotides read TGTGCCAGCAGTGGAGGCAGATCTGGAAACACCATATATTTT. Translation: CASSGGRSGNTIYF.

The chain combines TRBV7-2 with TRBJ1-1; D unclear. CDR1 and CDR2 (germline): SGHTA, FQGNSA. This CDR3 has 13 amino acids. V lost 1 base to trimming and J lost 1 base, with 4 bases between them. CDR3 loop: CASSLDRNTEAFF. CDR3 nucleotides: TGTGCCAGCAGCTTAGACAGGAACACTGAAGCTTTCTTT. The full variable domain, completed using reference TRBV7-2 and TRBJ1-1, is GAGVSQSPSNKVTEKGKDVELRCDPISGHTALYWYRQSLGQGLEFLIYFQGNSAPDKSGLPSDRFSAERTGGSVSTLTIQRTQQEDSAVYLCASSLDRNTEAFFGQGTRLTVV.

CDR3 residues: CAWSATDGSGRLNEQFF. CDR3 in DNA: TGTGCCTGGAGTGCGACTGATGGTAGCGGGAGGTTGAATGAGCAGTTCTTC. This sequence joins TRBV30 and TRBJ2-1; 10 bases map to TRBD2. This CDR3 region has 17 residues. The germline CDR1 and CDR2 sequences are GTSNPN and SVGIG (reference sequence). The J segment lost 7 bases and the V segment lost 1 base, leaving 13 bases of the junction unmatched.

This clone was detected a few times. CDR3 in amino acids: CASSLGTSGAAKNIQYF. The CDR3, as DNA: TGCGCCAGCAGCTTGGGGACTAGCGGAGCCGCCAAAAACATTCAGTACTTC. The chain uses TRBV5-1 and TRBJ2-4; TRBD2 aligns across 10 bases. V gave up 0 bases and J gave up 1 base; unmatched junction bases: 4. Germline V gene data show CDR1 as SGHRS and CDR2 as YFSETQ. This CDR3 is 17 amino acids long.

The chain has TRBV5-4 and TRBJ2-5; 9 bases line up with TRBD1. Germline values: CDR1 SGHNT, CDR2 YYREEE (reference sequence). Trimming took 4 bases from V and 4 from J; bases not matched to a gene: 2. This CDR3 has 13 amino acids. CDR3 sequence: CASSRTGAETQYF. Here the CDR3 DNA reads TGTGCCAGCAGCAGGACAGGGGCAGAGACCCAGTACTTC.

The chain links TRBV5-1 to TRBJ2-1; TRBD2 agrees at 11 bases. The CDR3 loop spans 18 amino acids. Losses at the gene ends were 4 bases for V and 3 bases for J; bases not matched to a gene: 12. From germline, CDR1 is SGHRS and CDR2 YFSETQ. The CDR3 region has the DNA TGCGCCAGCAGCGCTCTAGCGGGGGGACCCCGCGGCTACAATGAGCAGTTCTTC. Its translation: CASSALAGGPRGYNEQFF. The whole variable domain, remainder taken from reference TRBV5-1 and TRBJ2-1, is KAGVTQTPRYLIKTRGQQVTLSCSPISGHRSVSWYQQTPGQGLQFLFEYFSETQRNKGNFPGRFSGRQFSNSRSEMNVSTLELGDSALYLCASSALAGGPRGYNEQFFGPGTRLTVL.

This chain links TRBV7-2 with TRBJ2-2; perhaps TRBD2 as D (6 bases). This CDR3 contains 15 residues. In germline, CDR1 is SGHTA, CDR2 FQGNSA. V was trimmed by 6 bases and J by 0 bases, leaving 11 bases between them. The CDR3 sequence is CASRPGTSNTGELFF. DNA for the CDR3: TGTGCCAGCAGACCCGGGACTTCGAACACCGGGGAGCTGTTTTTT.

This clone was seen just once. The J gene is TRBJ2-1, the V gene TRBV3-1 (or the pseudogene TRBV3-2); maybe TRBD2 (6 bases). Germline CDR1 and CDR2: LGHDT and YNNKEL (reference sequence). There are 15 residues in the CDR3. Trimming took off 1 base at V and 9 bases at J, with 16 bases between the two ends. The DNA for the CDR3 is TGTGCCAGCAGCCAAGGGGGCGGTCTTAGCGGTGAGCAGTTCTTC. As protein: CASSQGGGLSGEQFF.

This clone was recorded a few times. V gene TRBV5-1 combines with J gene TRBJ1-4; 8 nucleotides align to TRBD1. The CDR3 contains 15 residues. From germline, CDR1 is SGHRS and CDR2 YFSETQ. V trimming: 0 bases; J trimming: 7 bases; junction bases outside the gene matches: 5. The CDR3 sequence: CASSLGGQEIEKLFF. The DNA for the CDR3 is TGCGCCAGCAGCTTGGGGGGACAGGAGATTGAAAAACTGTTTTTT. The entire variable domain, with the rest obtained from reference TRBV5-1 and TRBJ1-4, is as follows: KAGVTQTPRYLIKTRGQQVTLSCSPISGHRSVSWYQQTPGQGLQFLFEYFSETQRNKGNFPGRFSGRQFSNSRSEMNVSTLELGDSALYLCASSLGGQEIEKLFFGSGTQLSVL.

This sequence joins TRBV5-4 and TRBJ1-2; 9 bases are a match to TRBD1. CDR1 is SGHNT and CDR2 is YYREEE in the germline V gene (reference sequence). J gave up 3 bases and V 3 bases, and 6 bases lay outside the gene matches. The CDR3 length is 15 residues. In DNA form, the CDR3 reads TGTGCCAGCAGCTCGGGACAGGGAGGGTACTATGGCTACACCTTC. This codes for CASSSGQGGYYGYTF.

Only one count was recorded for this clone. The V gene is TRBV18, the J gene TRBJ2-3; 8 positions agree with TRBD2. This CDR3 region has 16 residues. Losses at the gene ends were 0 bases for V and 2 bases for J; bases not matched to a gene: 4. Germline CDR1 KGHSH, CDR2 LQKENI. The DNA of the CDR3 is TGTGCCAGCTCACCACCGTCGGGGGGGCTCACAGATACGCAGTATTTT. Translating it yields CASSPPSGGLTDTQYF.